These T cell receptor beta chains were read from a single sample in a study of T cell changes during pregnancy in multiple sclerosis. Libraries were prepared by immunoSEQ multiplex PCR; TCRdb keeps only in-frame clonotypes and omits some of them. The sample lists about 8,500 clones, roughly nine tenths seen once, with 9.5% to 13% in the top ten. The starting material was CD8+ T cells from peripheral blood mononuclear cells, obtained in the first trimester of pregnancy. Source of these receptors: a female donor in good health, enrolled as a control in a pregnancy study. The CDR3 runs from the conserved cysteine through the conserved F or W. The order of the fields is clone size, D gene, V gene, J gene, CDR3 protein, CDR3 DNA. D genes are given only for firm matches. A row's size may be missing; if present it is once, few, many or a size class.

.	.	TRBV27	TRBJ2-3	CASSLQGNTQYF	TGTGCCAGCAGTCTTCAGGGAAATACGCAGTATTTT
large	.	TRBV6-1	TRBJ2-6	CASSEGGSGANVLTF	TGTGCCAGCAGTGAGGGGGGTTCTGGGGCCAACGTCCTGACTTTC
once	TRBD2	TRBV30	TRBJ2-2	CAWSPLAGGPMNTGELFF	TGTGCCTGGAGTCCGCTAGCGGGGGGGCCTATGAACACCGGGGAGCTGTTTTTT
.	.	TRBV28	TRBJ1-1	CASSSEWGGVAFF	TGTGCCAGCAGTTCTGAGTGGGGGGGTGTAGCTTTCTTT
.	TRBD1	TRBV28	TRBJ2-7	CASSFRQGRYEQYF	TGTGCCAGCAGTTTCCGACAGGGGAGGTACGAGCAGTACTTC
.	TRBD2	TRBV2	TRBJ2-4	CASRLSGGRQNIQYF	TGTGCCAGCAGGCTTTCGGGGGGGAGACAAAACATTCAGTACTTC
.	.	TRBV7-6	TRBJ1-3	CASSPQALGNTIYF	TGTGCCAGCAGTCCACAGGCCCTGGGAAACACCATATATTTT
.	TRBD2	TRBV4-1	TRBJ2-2	CASSQVDSGRTREAGELFF	TGCGCCAGCAGCCAAGTTGATAGCGGGAGGACTCGCGAGGCTGGGGAGCTGTTTTTT
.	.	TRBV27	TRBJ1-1	CASSLQGTTEAFF	TGTGCCAGCAGTCTACAGGGTACCACTGAAGCTTTCTTT
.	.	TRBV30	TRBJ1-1	CAWGRGERNEAFF	TGTGCCTGGGGGCGGGGGGAGAGGAATGAAGCTTTCTTT
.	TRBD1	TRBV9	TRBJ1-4	CASSETGSGEKLFF	TGTGCCAGCAGCGAGACAGGGTCAGGTGAAAAACTGTTTTTT
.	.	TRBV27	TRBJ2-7	CATWRRGEQYF	TGTGCCACCTGGAGGCGGGGAGAGCAGTACTTC
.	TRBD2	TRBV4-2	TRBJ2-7	CASSQETSGSYEQYF	TGTGCCAGCAGCCAAGAGACTAGCGGGTCCTACGAGCAGTACTTC
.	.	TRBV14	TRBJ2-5	CASSHGFTQETQYF	TGTGCCAGCAGCCACGGGTTCACCCAAGAGACCCAGTACTTC
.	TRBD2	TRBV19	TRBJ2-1	CASSGTSGRDEQFF	TGTGCCAGCTCCGGGACTAGCGGTCGGGATGAGCAGTTCTTC
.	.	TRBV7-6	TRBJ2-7	CASSLGPGTGEQYF	TGTGCCAGCAGCTTAGGCCCGGGGACTGGGGAGCAGTACTTC
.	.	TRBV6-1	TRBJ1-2	CASSEARWEGDGYTF	TGTGCCAGCAGTGAAGCGCGGTGGGAGGGCGATGGCTACACCTTC
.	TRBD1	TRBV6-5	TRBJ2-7	CASSTTGPDEQYF	TGTGCCAGCAGTACGACAGGGCCTGACGAGCAGTACTTC
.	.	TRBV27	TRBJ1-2	CASTSQGSYGYTF	TGTGCCAGCACCTCCCAGGGGTCCTATGGCTACACCTTC
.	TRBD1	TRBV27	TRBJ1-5	CASRTLHRVDRDRGTQHF	TGTGCCAGCAGAACCCTTCATAGGGTAGACAGGGACAGGGGGACCCAGCATTTT
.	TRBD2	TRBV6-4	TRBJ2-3	CASSDSIAGDTDTQYF	TGTGCCAGCAGTGACTCTATAGCGGGGGACACAGATACGCAGTATTTT
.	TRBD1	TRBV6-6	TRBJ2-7	CASSYSGTGLYEQYF	TGTGCCAGCAGTTACTCCGGGACAGGGCTCTACGAGCAGTACTTC
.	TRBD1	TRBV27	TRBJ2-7	CASSWTGTTYEQYF	TGTGCCAGCAGTTGGACAGGAACCACCTACGAGCAGTACTTC
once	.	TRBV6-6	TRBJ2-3	CASMAAPDTQYF	TGTGCCAGCATGGCGGCACCAGATACGCAGTATTTT
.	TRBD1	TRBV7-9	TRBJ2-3	CASSSIDRGSTDTQYF	TGTGCCAGCAGCTCTATAGACAGGGGATCCACAGATACGCAGTATTTT